A selection of T cell receptor beta chains follows, all from one sample in a study of early T cells in non-severe SARS-CoV-2 infection. Each CDR3 protein gets one entry after TCRdb re-called the 5' RACE reads with MiXCR. The sample gives about 64,000 distinct CDR3 sequences, about an eighth of which show up once; about 4% is in the top ten. The sequencing sample was made of whole blood. All receptors come from an adult who was a healthcare worker with PCR-confirmed SARS-CoV-2 infection or an uninfected control (not recorded which). Each CDR3 is given with its conserved first and last residue. Clone size appears in some rows only: once, few, many, or a class for an expanded clone.

TRBV7-6 14 few CASSLRQGAGELFF
TRBV6-4 14 . CASSEERGTDTQYF
TRBV7-6 13 few CASSLARGGELFF
TRBV12-2 15 many CASRLAGAFYQPQHF
TRBV11-2 14 few CASSTAPVNYEQYF
TRBV2 14 few CASRAGQLYYGYTF
TRBV5-1 15 . CASSELSQGYTEAFF
TRBV19 13 few CATSVLADNEQFF
TRBV7-2 12 . CASSRPGQEQFF
TRBV18 13 many CATHWTPNTEAFF
TRBV18 15 . CASSPNPGANTEAFF
TRBV29-1 12 few CSAKTVTGELFF
TRBV6-5 15 few CASFSLQTEQETQYF
TRBV6-5 16 . CASSYGTSHGTDTQYF
TRBV27 8 . CASTRQYF
TRBV7-9 16 few CASSSIYRVHGDTQYF
TRBV27 14 few CASTLGPAEDEQYF
TRBV6-2/TRBV6-3 11 . CASTVRGEAFF
TRBV29-1 10 . CSGGKETQYF
TRBV6-4 14 . CASSHRTGNSPLHF
TRBV29-1 13 few CSVTGQGHTEAFF
TRBV9 13 many CASSVSAQETQYF
TRBV12-3/TRBV12-4 15 . CASSSTAEAKNIQYF
TRBV12-3/TRBV12-4 15 few CASSFGPGSGDGYTF
TRBV6-2/TRBV6-3 14 few CASRMRAANYGYTF
TRBV4-3 14 . CASSLGQGKNVLHF
TRBV29-1 13 many CSVDTGTAYGYTF
TRBV18 13 . CASSPSLKNIQYF
TRBV7-9 12 . CASLRTDYGYTF
TRBV6-2/TRBV6-3 13 few CASSPLNDYEQYF
TRBV20-1 14 few CSANFDPSYNEQFF
TRBV11-2 16 many CASSFPLGISGNTIYF
TRBV6-5 13 many CASSYSPGPEQYF
TRBV5-1 15 many CASSWGQGEAYEQYF
TRBV29-1 11 . CSAKDPTGAFF
TRBV7-2 15 many CASSLERGYTYEQYF
TRBV12-3/TRBV12-4 12 few CASQRRGNEQFF
TRBV6-2/TRBV6-3 12 few CASSFLSYEQYF
TRBV5-1 13 . CASSFAEGETQYF
TRBV18 14 . CASSRGDSTYEQYF
TRBV12-3/TRBV12-4 12 few CASSLKSYGYTF
TRBV7-9 14 few CASSLDGGPYEQYF
TRBV10-3 13 . CAISAEGNQPQHF
TRBV11-2 13 many CASSLADTGELFF
TRBV13 13 many CASSFWVGTEAFF
TRBV18 16 many CASSPPWEFKDDEQFF
TRBV3-1 15 . CASSLEMGNTGELFF
TRBV6-6 15 few CASSYGQVKIDEQYF
TRBV5-4 14 few CASSRRDINEKLFF
TRBV6-5 13 . CASSGDIREGYTF
TRBV6-2/TRBV6-3 14 . CASSPRAGNQPQHF
TRBV5-1 11 . CASTAGTEAFF
TRBV4-2 16 . CASSQFSTLAKNIQYF
TRBV6-5 14 . CASSILGREETQYF
TRBV10-2 14 . CASSQNRGDYGYTF
TRBV9 15 . CASSVVPLATDTQYF
TRBV4-1 17 . CASSQEGGNGGHSPLHF
TRBV7-2 16 . CASSLTGGAGTDTQYF
TRBV4-3 17 few CASSQEPPQGSKNIQYF